This passage covers 14 T cell receptor beta chains from one sample sequenced in a study of blood T cell repertoires in COVID-19. Assay: immunoSEQ multiplex PCR; the TCRdb copy retains only in-frame clones and omits some. This sample carries some 130,000 clones, more than 70% of them seen once, and the ten largest clones take around 10%. Sequenced material: peripheral blood. All receptors come from a man aged 50 or older with acute or convalescent COVID-19.

This chain links TRBV5-1 with TRBJ2-1; perhaps TRBD2 as D (5 bases). Germline assignment: CDR1 SGHRS and CDR2 YFSETQ. The CDR3 consists of 14 residues. The V gene lost 4 bases and the J gene lost 5 bases, with 13 bases spanning the gap. Here the CDR3 reads CASSPDFTNNEQFF. The CDR3 region has the DNA TGCGCCAGCAGCCCGGACTTCACCAACAATGAGCAGTTCTTC.

A remark on this clone: This specimen includes other DNA sequences encoding the same CDR3. The V call is TRBV12-3 or TRBV12-4, the J call TRBJ1-2; 8 bases line up with TRBD1. V shed 6 bases and J 5 bases; nucleotides not matched to a gene: 5. This CDR3 is built from 13 residues. For the CDR3, the DNA is TGTGCCAGCAGCCTCGGGACAGGATATGGCTACACCTTC. It translates to CASSLGTGYGYTF.

The rearrangement links TRBV9 to TRBJ1-2; D call uncertain. The CDR3 is made up of 12 amino acids. The germline gives CDR1 SGDLS, CDR2 YYNGEE. The germline V and J ends were trimmed by 4 bases and 8 bases, with 12 bases remaining between them. This CDR3 reads CASSSQRGGYTF. Here the CDR3 DNA reads TGTGCCAGCAGCTCACAAAGAGGCGGCTACACCTTC.

This sequence joins TRBV5-1 and TRBJ1-1; TRBD1 might be the D (5 bases). Trimming took 4 bases from V and 1 from J, leaving 11 bases between them. Germline CDR1 SGHRS, CDR2 YFSETQ. There are 14 residues in the CDR3. In nucleotides, the CDR3 is TGCGCCAGCAGCCCCGGGGGAGAGAACACTGAAGCTTTCTTT. Encoded protein: CASSPGGENTEAFF. Variable domain in full (rest from reference TRBV5-1 and TRBJ1-1): KAGVTQTPRYLIKTRGQQVTLSCSPISGHRSVSWYQQTPGQGLQFLFEYFSETQRNKGNFPGRFSGRQFSNSRSEMNVSTLELGDSALYLCASSPGGENTEAFFGQGTRLTVV.

The count of this clone is one. V is TRBV7-2 and J is TRBJ1-5; weak D call: TRBD1 (6 bases). Trimming left V 0 bases short and J 6 bases short, with 15 bases between. The CDR3 extends over 16 amino acids. Looked up from germline, CDR1 is SGHTA and CDR2 is FQGNSA. CDR3 region: CASSLARQAVGQPQHF. In DNA form, the CDR3 reads TGTGCCAGCAGCTTAGCTCGACAGGCGGTTGGTCAGCCCCAGCATTTT. Using reference TRBV7-2 and TRBJ1-5 for the parts outside the CDR3, the full variable domain is GAGVSQSPSNKVTEKGKDVELRCDPISGHTALYWYRQSLGQGLEFLIYFQGNSAPDKSGLPSDRFSAERTGGSVSTLTIQRTQQEDSAVYLCASSLARQAVGQPQHFGDGTRLSIL.

For this clone: The sample has other DNA sequences that encode this CDR3 too. This chain connects TRBV18 to TRBJ1-2; 8 positions match TRBD1. CDR3 length: 15 amino acids. Germline-derived CDR1 and CDR2 are KGHSH and LQKENI. V shed 2 bases, J shed 3 bases, and the junction held 5 bases outside the gene matches. The CDR3 DNA sequence: TGTGCCAGCTCACCAGCCGGGACAGGCGACTATGGCTACACCTTC. Amino acids: CASSPAGTGDYGYTF. Variable domain in full (rest from reference TRBV18 and TRBJ1-2): NAGVMQNPRHLVRRRGQEARLRCSPMKGHSHVYWYRQLPEEGLKFMVYLQKENIIDESGMPKERFSAEFPKEGPSILRIQQVVRGDSAAYFCASSPAGTGDYGYTFGSGTRLTVV.

This chain uses TRBV3-1 (or the pseudogene TRBV3-2) with TRBJ1-1; D remains ambiguous. The CDR3 loop spans 14 amino acids. Trimming removed 7 bases from V and 5 bases from J, with 17 bases in between. Germline V gives CDR1 LGHDT, CDR2 YNNKEL (reference sequence). The CDR3 is CASTASSSGTEAFF. CDR3 coding DNA: TGTGCCAGCACCGCAAGCTCCAGCGGAACTGAAGCTTTCTTT.

The rearrangement uses TRBV19 and TRBJ1-5, with D tentatively TRBD1 (6 bases). Trimming removed 1 base from V and 4 bases from J, with 17 bases in between. The length of the CDR3 is 17 residues. Per germline, CDR1 LNHDA and CDR2 SQIVND (reference sequence). The CDR3 here is CASSIGQVGQTNQPQHF. The CDR3 DNA follows: TGTGCCAGTAGTATAGGGCAGGTAGGACAGACTAATCAGCCCCAGCATTTT.

The rearrangement links TRBV30 to TRBJ1-2, with TRBD1 identical over 7 bases. The CDR3 extends over 12 amino acids. After removal of 8 bases from V and 8 bases from J, the junction contained 11 bases not matched to a gene. CDR1 GTSNPN and CDR2 SVGIG come from the germline V gene (reference sequence). CDR3 amino acids: CAASQGTGGYTF. The CDR3 nucleotides read TGTGCCGCATCACAGGGGACTGGGGGCTACACCTTC.

This clone was seen once. V and J are TRBV3-1 (or the pseudogene TRBV3-2) and TRBJ2-1; D is unclear. V was trimmed by 4 bases and J by 0 bases, leaving 10 bases between them. The CDR3 has 15 amino acids. Germline CDR1 is LGHDT and CDR2 is YNNKEL (reference sequence). The CDR3 DNA sequence: TGTGCCAGCAGCCTTCACTTCCGCTCCTACAATGAGCAGTTCTTC. This encodes CASSLHFRSYNEQFF.

This chain links TRBV19 with TRBJ1-3; D is perhaps TRBD1 (6 bases). CDR3 length: 17 amino acids. Germline CDR1 and CDR2: LNHDA and SQIVND (reference sequence). V dropped 6 bases and J dropped 0 bases, with 18 bases sitting between them. For the CDR3, the DNA is TGTGCCAGTAGGCGGATGGGCACAGGGTTCTCTGGAAACACCATATATTTT. It is translated as CASRRMGTGFSGNTIYF. Combining the CDR3 with reference TRBV19 and TRBJ1-3 gives the whole variable domain DGGITQSPKYLFRKEGQNVTLSCEQNLNHDAMYWYRQDPGQGLRLIYYSQIVNDFQKGDIAEGYSVSREKKESFPLTVTSAQKNPTAFYLCASRRMGTGFSGNTIYFGEGSWLTVV.

The gene calls are TRBV5-1 and TRBJ1-2; 12 bases agree with TRBD1. With V trimmed by 1 base and J by 7 bases, 5 bases remained unmatched. CDR1 is SGHRS, CDR2 YFSETQ, per germline. The CDR3 consists of 15 residues. The CDR3 region is CASSLPGQGARGYTF. The CDR3 coding sequence is TGCGCCAGCAGCTTGCCGGGACAGGGGGCGCGTGGCTACACCTTC.

The V gene is TRBV9, the J gene TRBJ2-1; the D gene is possibly TRBD1 (6 bases). Looked up from germline, CDR1 is SGDLS and CDR2 is YYNGEE. The CDR3 consists of 15 residues. The V end lost 5 bases, the J end lost 0 bases, and 12 bases lay between the germline ends. The CDR3 loop reads CASSRTGSSYNEQFF. The CDR3 coding sequence is TGTGCCAGCAGTCGAACAGGGTCCTCCTACAATGAGCAGTTCTTC. Filled out from reference TRBV9 and TRBJ2-1, the complete variable domain reads DSGVTQTPKHLITATGQRVTLRCSPRSGDLSVYWYQQSLDQGLQFLIQYYNGEERAKGNILERFSAQQFPDLHSELNLSSLELGDSALYFCASSRTGSSYNEQFFGPGTRLTVL.

The chain couples TRBV19 to TRBJ2-4; D is possibly TRBD2 (5 bases). There are 18 residues in the CDR3. Deletions cut 6 bases from V and 1 base from J, with 22 bases between. The V gene's germline CDR1 is LNHDA and CDR2 SQIVND (reference sequence). The CDR3 DNA reads TGTGCCAGTAGCTTCCGGGCCCTAGGTGAGGGTGCCAAAAACATTCAGTACTTC. This codes for CASSFRALGEGAKNIQYF.